This TCR beta chain derives from a study of blood T cell repertoires in COVID-19. Profiled with immunoSEQ multiplex PCR; TCRdb holds only in-frame clones, not every one. In the table there are 200,000 or so clones, about 87% of which are singletons. This clonotype was obtained from a man between 60 and 75 years old with acute or convalescent COVID-19. Sequencing used peripheral blood.

The CDR3 nucleotides are TGTGCCAGCAGCCTGGGACACCTGAACACCGGGGAGCTGTTTTTT. This encodes CASSLGHLNTGELFF. The chain employs TRBV7-6 and TRBJ2-2; D is perhaps TRBD1 (6 bases). This CDR3 spans 15 amino acids. Germline V gives CDR1 SGHVS, CDR2 FNYEAQ. V was cut by 5 bases and J by 1 base, with 11 bases left in between.